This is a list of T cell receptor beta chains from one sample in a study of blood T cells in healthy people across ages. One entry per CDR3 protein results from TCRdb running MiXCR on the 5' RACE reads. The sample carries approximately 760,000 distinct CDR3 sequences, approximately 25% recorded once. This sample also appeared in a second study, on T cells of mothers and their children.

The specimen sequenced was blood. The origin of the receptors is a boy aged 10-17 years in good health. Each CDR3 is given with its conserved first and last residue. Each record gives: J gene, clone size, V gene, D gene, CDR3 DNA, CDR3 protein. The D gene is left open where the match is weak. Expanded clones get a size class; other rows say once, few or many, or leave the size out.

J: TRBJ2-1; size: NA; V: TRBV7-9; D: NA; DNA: TGTGCCAGCAGCTTGACCGGGGAGAAGCAGTTCTTC; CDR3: CASSLTGEKQFF
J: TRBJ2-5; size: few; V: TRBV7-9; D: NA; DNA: TGTGCCAGCAGCCCCGACTACCCCCAAGAGACCCAGTACTTC; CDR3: CASSPDYPQETQYF
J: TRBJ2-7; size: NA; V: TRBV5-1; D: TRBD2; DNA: TGCGCCAGCAGCTCCCGGGGGGTACTAACCTACGAGCAGTACTTC; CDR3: CASSSRGVLTYEQYF
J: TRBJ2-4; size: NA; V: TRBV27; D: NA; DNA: TGTGCCAGCAGCGCATACAAGGATCCCGGAAACATTCAGTACTTC; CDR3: CASSAYKDPGNIQYF
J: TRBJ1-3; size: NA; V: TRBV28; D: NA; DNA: TGTGCCAGCACCCGGATGTGGGGGATGGGAAACACCATATATTTT; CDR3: CASTRMWGMGNTIYF
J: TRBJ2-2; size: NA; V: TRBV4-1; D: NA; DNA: TGCGCCAGCAGCCAAGTGTCTAGCGCTTCGAACACCGGGGAGCTGTTTTTT; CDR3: CASSQVSSASNTGELFF
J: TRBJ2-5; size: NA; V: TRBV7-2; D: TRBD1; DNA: TGTGCCAGCAGCTCCGCCGGGACAGGGCCAATGGAGCAGTACTTC; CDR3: CASSSAGTGPMEQYF
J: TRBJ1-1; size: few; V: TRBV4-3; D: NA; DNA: TGCGCCAGCAGCCAAGATCGGTACGGGTTTGCTTTCTTT; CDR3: CASSQDRYGFAFF
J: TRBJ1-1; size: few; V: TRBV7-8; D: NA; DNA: TGTGCCAGCAGCTTAGCATGGGGCGGGCACACTGAAGCTTTCTTT; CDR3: CASSLAWGGHTEAFF
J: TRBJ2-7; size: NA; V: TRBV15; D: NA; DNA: TGTGCCACCAGCAGAGATCGAGGCAGTTACTACGAGCAGTACTTC; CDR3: CATSRDRGSYYEQYF
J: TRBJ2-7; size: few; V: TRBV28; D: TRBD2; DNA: TGTGCCAGCTGGGCTGGGCGGGGGAACTCCTACGAGCAGTACTTC; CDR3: CASWAGRGNSYEQYF
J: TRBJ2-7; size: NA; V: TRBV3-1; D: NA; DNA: TGTGCCAGCAGCCAAGTGGGAGCGGACGAGCAGTACTTC; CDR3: CASSQVGADEQYF
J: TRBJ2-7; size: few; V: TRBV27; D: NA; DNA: TGTGCCAGCAGGACAGATTCCGGCTACGAGCAGTACTTC; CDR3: CASRTDSGYEQYF
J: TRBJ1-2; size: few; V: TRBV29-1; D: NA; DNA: TGCAGCGGGGATGAGGGCTACACCTTC; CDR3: CSGDEGYTF
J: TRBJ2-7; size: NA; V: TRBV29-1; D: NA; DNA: TGCAGCGTTGTTACGGCTTCGTTTTACGAGCAGTACTTC; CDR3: CSVVTASFYEQYF
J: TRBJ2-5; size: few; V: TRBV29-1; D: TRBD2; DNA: TGCAGCGTCGGGACTAGCGGGGGGGCCACGACCCAGTACTTC; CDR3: CSVGTSGGATTQYF
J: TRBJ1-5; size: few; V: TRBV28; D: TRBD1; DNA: TGTGCCAGCAGGCAGGGGGGCAATCAGCCCCAGCATTTT; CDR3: CASRQGGNQPQHF
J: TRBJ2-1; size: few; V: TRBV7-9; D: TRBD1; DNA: TGTGCCAGCAGCCTCCGGCCACAGGGGAACAATGAGCAGTTCTTC; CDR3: CASSLRPQGNNEQFF
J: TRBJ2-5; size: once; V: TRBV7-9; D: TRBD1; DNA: TGTGCCAGCAGCCAATTACAGGGGGTCCAAGAGACCCAGTACTTC; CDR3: CASSQLQGVQETQYF